What follows are 2 T cell receptor beta chains derived from one specimen sequenced in a study of blood T cell repertoires in COVID-19. The protocol was immunoSEQ multiplex PCR, while the TCRdb copy is restricted to in-frame clones and leaves out a portion. The sample has some 250,000 clones; around 85% are singletons. The specimen was peripheral blood. These receptors originate from a woman aged 25 to 45 who had recovered from COVID-19.

V gene TRBV9 combines with J gene TRBJ2-1; 7 positions agree with TRBD2. Per the germline V gene, CDR1 is SGDLS and CDR2 is YYNGEE. V was clipped by 3 bases and J by 3 bases; unmatched bases: 6. The CDR3 loop spans 15 amino acids. In DNA form, the CDR3 reads TGTGCCAGCAGCGCCTACCGGGACTACTACAATGAGCAGTTCTTC. Its protein product is CASSAYRDYYNEQFF.

This sequence joins TRBV5-6 and TRBJ2-7; maybe TRBD2 (6 bases). Germline lookup yields CDR1 SGHDT and CDR2 YYEEEE. Trimming removed 4 bases at V and 3 bases at J, with 14 bases between. This CDR3 comprises 14 residues. CDR3 amino acids: CASSLLAINYEQYF. In nucleotides, the CDR3 is TGTGCCAGCAGCCTGCTAGCGATCAACTACGAGCAGTACTTC.